This T cell receptor beta chain was sequenced in a study of T cell responses to AZD1222 COVID-19 vaccine. The method was immunoSEQ multiplex PCR; TCRdb's version includes in-frame clones alone and lacks a portion of them. The sample lists 250,000 to 300,000 clones; around 93% were seen once. General observations from the study: Vaccination with two AZD1222 doses was followed by a rise in Spike-specific TCR breadth and depth.

Germline V gene sequence: CDR1 MNHEY, CDR2 SMNVEV (reference sequence). The length of the CDR3 is 13 residues. Trimming cost V 9 bases and J 7 bases, with 13 bases left between them. Pooling was applied to second doses at about 4 or about 12 weeks. About this clone itself: Its antigen is undetermined.

Material: peripheral blood, obtained 28 days after the second AZD1222 dose. The J gene is TRBJ1-6, the V gene TRBV27; D not resolved. The clonotype was recovered from an adult who received the AZD1222 COVID-19 vaccine. CDR3 region: CASGTLINSPLHF. The CDR3 region has the DNA TGTGCCAGTGGAACGTTGATCAATTCACCCCTCCACTTT.